The rows below give T cell receptor beta chains drawn from one sample of a study of Graves' ophthalmopathy and Graves' hyperthyroidism. From the multiplex PCR reads, TCRdb called clonotypes with MiXCR, one entry per CDR3 protein. This table holds about 220,000 distinct CDR3 sequences, roughly 21% found once. The specimen was peripheral blood. These receptors originate from a woman in her fifties or sixties with Graves' ophthalmopathy. Both conserved end residues are part of each CDR3. D genes are given only for firm matches. Not all rows give a size; the values are once, few, many and, for expanded clones, a class.

TRBD1,TRBJ1-2,TRBV30,NA,TGTGCCAGCAGCATACAGGGGGAAATTAGCTATGGCTACACCTTC,CASSIQGEISYGYTF
NA,TRBJ2-7,TRBV11-2,few,TGTGCCAGCAGCTTAGATGATGCAGTATACGAGCAGTACTTC,CASSLDDAVYEQYF
NA,TRBJ1-1,TRBV20-1,many,TGCAGTGCAAAACGTGGGGGGGCGACTGAAGCTTTCTTT,CSAKRGGATEAFF
NA,TRBJ2-7,TRBV20-1,few,TGCAGTGCTTACCCTAGGTGGGAGGCGGACGAGCAGTACTTC,CSAYPRWEADEQYF
TRBD1,TRBJ1-2,TRBV19,many,TGTGCCAGTAGTACACGGACAGGGTATCGCTATGGCTACACCTTC,CASSTRTGYRYGYTF
NA,TRBJ2-7,TRBV20-1,NA,TGCAGTGCCCAAAGGGAGGTTTCTTCCTACGAGCAGTACTTC,CSAQREVSSYEQYF
TRBD1,TRBJ1-1,TRBV19,few,TGTGCCAGTGGAGACAGGGGAAGAACTGAAGCTTTCTTT,CASGDRGRTEAFF
NA,TRBJ2-2,TRBV6-1,many,TGTGCCAGCAGTGAAGCGGAGGCCACCGGGGAGCTGTTTTTT,CASSEAEATGELFF
NA,TRBJ2-2,TRBV19,many,TGTGCCAGTAGTAACCGACTTACCACCGGGGAGCTGTTTTTT,CASSNRLTTGELFF
TRBD1,TRBJ1-2,TRBV6-1,many,TGTGCCAGCAGTGAAAAGGGGACAGGGGACGGCTACACCTTC,CASSEKGTGDGYTF
TRBD1,TRBJ1-5,TRBV6-2/TRBV6-3,NA,TGTGCCAGCGAAAACGATGGACAGGGAAATCAGCCCCAGCATTTT,CASENDGQGNQPQHF
TRBD1,TRBJ2-7,TRBV27,many,TGTGCCAGCAGTTTAGCAGGGGGCATGTACGAGCAGTACTTC,CASSLAGGMYEQYF
NA,TRBJ2-5,TRBV28,NA,TGTGCCAGCAGTATCGGACAGACAATCCAAGAGACCCAGTACTTC,CASSIGQTIQETQYF
NA,TRBJ2-2,TRBV5-1,many,TGCGCCAGCAAGGCGACTAGTTCCACCGGGGAGCTGTTTTTT,CASKATSSTGELFF
NA,TRBJ1-2,TRBV30,many,TGTGCCTGGAGTGTACTCCGCGGGGTGGGCTACACCTTC,CAWSVLRGVGYTF
NA,TRBJ1-5,TRBV4-1,many,TGCGCCAGCAGCCAAGATGCCCGTGATCATCCCCAGCATTTT,CASSQDARDHPQHF
NA,TRBJ1-1,TRBV6-2/TRBV6-3,few,TGTGCCAGCATGAGGGAGTCGACGAACACTGAAGCTTTCTTT,CASMRESTNTEAFF
NA,TRBJ2-2,TRBV2,many,TGTGCCAGCAGTGAAGCTCCAAGGGGGACCGGGGAGCTGTTTTTT,CASSEAPRGTGELFF
TRBD1,TRBJ2-7,TRBV28,many,TGTGCCAGCACCAGGGACAGGGGCGCATTCTACGAGCAGTACTTC,CASTRDRGAFYEQYF
TRBD2,TRBJ2-7,TRBV7-3,many,TGTGCCAGCAGCTTCTCCGTGGGGGGGGCCTACGAGCAGTACTTC,CASSFSVGGAYEQYF
NA,TRBJ1-1,TRBV28,once,TGTGCCAGCAGTTTATCTCGCAGGGAGGGAGCAGCTTTCTTT,CASSLSRREGAAFF
NA,TRBJ2-7,TRBV7-9,many,TGTGCCAGCAGCCCCGAAACGGACACTTACGAGCAGTACTTC,CASSPETDTYEQYF
TRBD1,TRBJ1-5,TRBV2,many,TGTGCCAGCGGCCCACAGGGGGTTGCTCAGCCCCAGCATTTT,CASGPQGVAQPQHF
TRBD1,TRBJ1-5,TRBV30,NA,TGTGCCTGGAGTGTAGGGGGCGAGGGCAATCAGCCCCAGCATTTT,CAWSVGGEGNQPQHF
NA,TRBJ1-2,TRBV28,many,TGTGCCAGCAGTTTAAAAGGGCAGGGTGGTAGCTACACCTTC,CASSLKGQGGSYTF
TRBD2,TRBJ2-5,TRBV10-3,many,TGTGCCACCGGGACTAGCGCCCAAGAGACCCAGTACTTC,CATGTSAQETQYF
NA,TRBJ1-1,TRBV6-1,NA,TGTGCCAGCAGTGAAACGTTAGGGAGCACTGAAGCTTTCTTT,CASSETLGSTEAFF
TRBD1,TRBJ2-7,TRBV20-1,many,TGCAGTGCGCCAGACAGGGTGCTGAACGAGCAGTACTTC,CSAPDRVLNEQYF
NA,TRBJ2-5,TRBV20-1,many,TGCAGTGCTAGAACCTACAGGGGACTCCAACAAGAGACCCAGTACTTC,CSARTYRGLQQETQYF
NA,TRBJ2-5,TRBV3-1,few,TGTGCCAGCAGCCAGAATGGGGAGACCCAGTACTTC,CASSQNGETQYF
TRBD1,TRBJ2-4,TRBV6-1,NA,TGTGCCAGCCAGACAGGGGGCTTTGGCAAAAACATTCAGTACTTC,CASQTGGFGKNIQYF
TRBD2,TRBJ2-7,TRBV14,NA,TGTGCCAGCAGCCAAACATTGATCGGGACTAGCGGGGTCCACACCTTCGAGCAGTACTTC,CASSQTLIGTSGVHTFEQYF
NA,TRBJ1-3,TRBV5-5,few,TGTGCCAGCAGCTCGGGGGTTTCTGGAAACACCATATATTTT,CASSSGVSGNTIYF
TRBD2,TRBJ2-7,TRBV20-1,NA,TGCAGTGCTTACCCTAGCGGAAAAAGTTACGAGCAGTACTTC,CSAYPSGKSYEQYF
TRBD2,TRBJ2-5,TRBV11-2,many,TGTGCCAGCAGCTTACTTGGGGGGACTAGCGGACGAGAGACCCAGTACTTC,CASSLLGGTSGRETQYF